One and the same sample provided the 28 T cell receptor beta chains below, sequenced in a study of shared clonotypes between healthy human individuals (TCRdb year 2020). Library generation was performed with the immunoSEQ multiplex PCR assay. TCRdb took this table from immuneACCESS and kept in-frame rearrangements with V and J called. Such tables lack part of the clones; where checked against another copy, unresolved V genes explain under half of the gap, and the rest is unexplained. The sample table shows approximately 2,000,000 clones, and around 90% are seen once. 0.37% of the sample goes to the ten largest clones. The material sequenced was naive CD4+ T cells from PBMCs. The cell subset or site tag for this specimen amounts to: CD45RA+ positively selected. These receptors were obtained from a young man in good health. Some clones in this sample may be carry-over from other donors' samples.

The J gene is TRBJ1-2, the V gene TRBV7-2, with D unclear. V was clipped by 5 bases and J by 6 bases, with 16 bases between them. This CDR3 has 14 residues. CDR1 is SGHTA and CDR2 is FQGNSA in the germline V gene. The CDR3 DNA reads TGTGCCAGCAGCCTATTTGGGCCGAGCGATGGCTACACCTTC. It is translated as CASSLFGPSDGYTF.

This clone turned up a few times. The gene calls are TRBV30 and TRBJ1-2; D is possibly TRBD1 (5 bases). V shed 3 bases and J shed 4 bases, with 15 bases lying between them. Per germline, CDR1 GTSNPN and CDR2 SVGIG (reference sequence). This CDR3 is built from 14 residues. CDR3 in amino acids: CAWSPRPQAYGYTF. The CDR3 DNA reads as TGTGCCTGGAGCCCCCGACCACAGGCCTATGGCTACACCTTC.

This clone was found a few times. Different DNA sequences within this sample yield the same CDR3. The chain couples TRBV27 to TRBJ2-2; no clear D gene. Trimming removed 4 bases at V and 2 bases at J, with 2 bases between. Germline CDR1 MNHEY, CDR2 SMNVEV (reference sequence). The CDR3 loop spans 12 amino acids. CDR3 coding DNA: TGTGCCAGCAGTTATAACACCGGGGAGCTGTTTTTT. It specifies CASSYNTGELFF.

The genes are TRBV18 and TRBJ2-1, with 9 bases matching TRBD1. V lost 3 bases, J lost 1 base, and 4 bases stayed unmatched. CDR1 and CDR2 from the germline V gene are KGHSH and LQKENI. This CDR3 region has 16 residues. Written as DNA, the CDR3 is TGTGCCAGCTCACCCGGGACAGGGATATCCTACAATGAGCAGTTCTTC. Translation: CASSPGTGISYNEQFF.

V usage is TRBV27 and J usage is TRBJ2-5, with TRBD1 matching 12 bases. This CDR3 is 15 amino acids long. V lost 4 bases to trimming and J lost 5 bases; unmatched junction nucleotides: 5. CDR1 is MNHEY and CDR2 is SMNVEV in the germline V gene (reference sequence). The CDR3 region is CASSWDRGLRETQYF. CDR3 nucleotides: TGTGCCAGCAGTTGGGACAGGGGGCTGCGGGAGACCCAGTACTTC.

The genes are TRBV28 and TRBJ2-7; 7 nucleotides line up with TRBD2. V lost 2 bases and J lost 2; bases outside the gene matches: 9. The germline V gene has CDR1 MDHEN and CDR2 SYDVKM. The CDR3 has 16 residues. This chain's CDR3 is CASSLRAGVAPYEQYF. The CDR3 DNA follows: TGTGCCAGCAGTTTAAGGGCGGGAGTGGCCCCCTACGAGCAGTACTTC.

The gene calls are TRBV10-1 and TRBJ2-7; D unresolved. The CDR3 has 11 residues. CDR1 WNHNN and CDR2 SYGVQD come from the germline V gene (reference sequence). V lost 2 bases, J lost 12 bases, and 11 bases lay in between. The CDR3 DNA reads TGCGCCAGCAGTGAGGCGGCCCAATTGTACTTC. It translates to CASSEAAQLYF.

With regard to this clone: Other DNA sequences of this sample code for an identical CDR3. The chain uses TRBV28 and TRBJ1-3, with a tentative D call TRBD1 (6 bases). From germline, CDR1 is MDHEN and CDR2 SYDVKM. The CDR3 is 14 residues long. Trimming took off 6 bases at V and 4 bases at J, with 13 bases between the two ends. For the CDR3, the DNA is TGTGCCAGCAGCCCCCCCAGGGGAGGAAACACCATATATTTT. Its protein is CASSPPRGGNTIYF.

This clone was observed once. The chain uses TRBV7-2 and TRBJ2-1; D unresolved. The V gene lost 0 bases and the J gene lost 3 bases, with 9 bases spanning the gap. The germline gives CDR1 SGHTA, CDR2 FQGNSA. The CDR3 is made up of 15 amino acids. Written as DNA, the CDR3 is TGTGCCAGCAGCTTAGCCCAGGTTGACTACAATGAGCAGTTCTTC. The encoded protein is CASSLAQVDYNEQFF.

With respect to this clone: Other DNA sequences within the sample encode an identical CDR3. The chain uses TRBV2 and TRBJ2-2, with 14 bases identical to TRBD2. Germline CDR1 reads SNHLY; CDR2 reads FYNNEI. V trimming: 9 bases; J trimming: 5 bases; junction bases outside the gene matches: 5. The CDR3 loop spans 15 amino acids. CDR3 DNA sequence: TGTGCCAGTACTGGGACTAGCGGGAGTACCGGGGAGCTGTTTTTT. Amino acids: CASTGTSGSTGELFF.

V usage is TRBV2 and J usage is TRBJ1-1; D possibly corresponds to TRBD1 (5 bases). CDR3 size: 14 residues. The V and J ends lost 6 bases and 2 bases respectively, with 13 bases between them. Germline V gene sequence: CDR1 SNHLY, CDR2 FYNNEI. CDR3 DNA sequence: TGTGCCAGCAGGAGACAGAGACTCAACACTGAAGCTTTCTTT. This gives the protein CASRRQRLNTEAFF. Complete variable domain (other parts from reference TRBV2 and TRBJ1-1): EPEVTQTPSHQVTQMGQEVILRCVPISNHLYFYWYRQILGQKVEFLVSFYNNEISEKSEIFDDQFSVERPDGSNFTLKIRSTKLEDSAMYFCASRRQRLNTEAFFGQGTRLTVV.

The CDR3 is CASSSGTSGSEQYF. The CDR3 DNA follows: TGTGCCAGCAGCTCCGGGACTAGTGGCTCCGAGCAGTACTTC. The V gene is TRBV5-8, the J gene TRBJ2-7; TRBD2 agrees at 8 bases. CDR1 is SGHTS, CDR2 YDEGEE, per germline. Losses at the gene ends were 3 bases for V and 6 bases for J; bases not matched to a gene: 8. CDR3 length: 14 residues. The full variable domain, with the rest looked up from reference TRBV5-8 and TRBJ2-7, is EAGVTQSPTHLIKTRGQQATLRCSPISGHTSVYWYQQALGLGLQFLLWYDEGEERNRGNFPPRFSGRQFPNYSSELNVNALELEDSALYLCASSSGTSGSEQYFGPGTRLTVT.

This rearrangement joins TRBV2 to TRBJ2-2, with D unclear. V was cut by 1 base and J by 4 bases, with 16 bases left in between. The CDR3 totals 17 residues. The germline gives CDR1 SNHLY, CDR2 FYNNEI. CDR3 sequence: CASSEGWRRQSTGELFF. The CDR3 DNA is TGTGCCAGCAGTGAAGGCTGGAGAAGGCAGAGCACCGGGGAGCTGTTTTTT. The variable domain in full, completed from reference TRBV2 and TRBJ2-2, reads EPEVTQTPSHQVTQMGQEVILRCVPISNHLYFYWYRQILGQKVEFLVSFYNNEISEKSEIFDDQFSVERPDGSNFTLKIRSTKLEDSAMYFCASSEGWRRQSTGELFFGEGSRLTVL.

V gene TRBV2 combines with J gene TRBJ1-2, with a tentative D call TRBD1 (6 bases). CDR3 length: 13 residues. Looked up from germline, CDR1 is SNHLY and CDR2 is FYNNEI. The V gene lost 10 bases and the J gene lost 1 base, with 13 bases spanning the gap. DNA for the CDR3: TGTGCCACTACGACAGGCGATAACTATGGCTACACCTTC. It yields the protein CATTTGDNYGYTF. The full variable domain, completed using reference TRBV2 and TRBJ1-2, is EPEVTQTPSHQVTQMGQEVILRCVPISNHLYFYWYRQILGQKVEFLVSFYNNEISEKSEIFDDQFSVERPDGSNFTLKIRSTKLEDSAMYFCATTTGDNYGYTFGSGTRLTVV.

The rearrangement joins TRBV18 to TRBJ2-4, with D maybe TRBD1 (6 bases). Germline CDR1 is KGHSH and CDR2 is LQKENI. The CDR3 covers 15 residues. Between the trimmed V and J ends, which lost 5 bases and 7 bases, there was a span of 18 bases. The CDR3 DNA is TGTGCCAGCTCATACCGGGACAAGGCCCCCAACATTCAGTACTTC. It translates to CASSYRDKAPNIQYF.

This chain uses TRBV16 with TRBJ2-1; TRBD2 is a possible D gene (5 bases). V was shortened by 1 base and J by 7 bases, with 14 bases between the two germline ends. The CDR3 has 15 residues. Germline values: CDR1 KGHSY, CDR2 FQNENV. The CDR3 here is CASSQYEGYGNEQFF. The CDR3 coding sequence is TGTGCCAGCAGCCAATATGAGGGTTACGGGAATGAGCAGTTCTTC.

The V gene is TRBV28, the J gene TRBJ1-3; D unclear. The V end lost 3 bases, the J end lost 4 bases, and 10 bases lay between the germline ends. This CDR3 comprises 14 residues. Germline-derived CDR1 and CDR2 are MDHEN and SYDVKM. CDR3 sequence reads: CASSLGRLGNTIYF. Here the CDR3 DNA reads TGTGCCAGCAGTTTGGGTCGACTAGGAAACACCATATATTTT.

This rearrangement joins TRBV9 to TRBJ2-3; 8 positions match TRBD2. V trimming: 0 bases; J trimming: 5 bases; junction bases outside the gene matches: 2. This CDR3 is built from 14 residues. Germline CDR1 is SGDLS and CDR2 is YYNGEE. The CDR3 region has the DNA TGTGCCAGCAGCGTAGGCGGGAGGATAGATACGCAGTATTTT. Translated, it gives CASSVGGRIDTQYF.

For this clone: The sample holds other DNA sequences that translate to the same CDR3. The chain joins TRBV18 to TRBJ2-7; 7 nucleotides line up with TRBD1. CDR3 length: 14 residues. CDR1 and CDR2 (germline): KGHSH, LQKENI. With V trimmed by 3 bases and J by 0 bases, 2 bases remained unmatched. Here the CDR3 DNA reads TGTGCCAGCTCACCCGACAGGGACTCCTACGAGCAGTACTTC. Encoded protein: CASSPDRDSYEQYF. Variable domain in full (rest from reference TRBV18 and TRBJ2-7): NAGVMQNPRHLVRRRGQEARLRCSPMKGHSHVYWYRQLPEEGLKFMVYLQKENIIDESGMPKERFSAEFPKEGPSILRIQQVVRGDSAAYFCASSPDRDSYEQYFGPGTRLTVT.

The genes are TRBV11-3 and TRBJ2-5, with 8 positions matching TRBD1. Trimming removed 4 bases from V and 2 bases from J; junction bases left unmatched: 3. This CDR3 is 14 amino acids long. Germline loops: CDR1 SGHNT, CDR2 YENEEA. This CDR3 reads CASSSTGDQETQYF. Written as DNA, the CDR3 is TGTGCCAGCAGCTCGACAGGGGATCAAGAGACCCAGTACTTC.

This chain links TRBV20-1 with TRBJ2-1; D not certain. The CDR3 covers 11 residues. Germline assignment: CDR1 DFQATT and CDR2 SNEGSKA (reference sequence). The V and J ends lost 6 bases and 5 bases respectively, with 8 bases between them. The CDR3 here is CSAPLDNEQFF. In nucleotides, the CDR3 is TGCAGTGCACCTCTTGACAATGAGCAGTTCTTC.

This chain uses TRBV6-1 with TRBJ1-1, with D unclear. This CDR3 is 13 amino acids long. Germline V lookup: CDR1 MNHNS, CDR2 SASEGT. Trimming stripped 7 bases from V and 0 bases from J, with 9 bases between. The DNA for the CDR3 is TGTGCCAGCACGGCAAAGATGAACACTGAAGCTTTCTTT. Amino acid sequence: CASTAKMNTEAFF.

About this clone itself: Other DNA sequences in the same sample also yield this CDR3. The chain has TRBV27 and TRBJ2-5; D remains unclear. Trimming pared 3 bases from V and 4 bases from J, leaving 3 bases between. The CDR3 has 11 residues. Germline values: CDR1 MNHEY, CDR2 SMNVEV (reference sequence). CDR3: CASSFRETQYF. CDR3 coding DNA: TGTGCCAGCAGTTTCCGAGAGACCCAGTACTTC.

The V call is TRBV18, the J call TRBJ1-1; D is unresolved. V dropped 5 bases and J dropped 1 base, with 11 bases sitting between them. Germline-derived CDR1 and CDR2 are KGHSH and LQKENI. The CDR3 consists of 14 residues. In DNA form, the CDR3 reads TGTGCCAGCTCAGGGATTACAAGGAACACTGAAGCTTTCTTT. Translating it yields CASSGITRNTEAFF. Together with reference TRBV18 and TRBJ1-1, the CDR3 gives the full variable domain: NAGVMQNPRHLVRRRGQEARLRCSPMKGHSHVYWYRQLPEEGLKFMVYLQKENIIDESGMPKERFSAEFPKEGPSILRIQQVVRGDSAAYFCASSGITRNTEAFFGQGTRLTVV.

The chain recombines TRBV11-1 with TRBJ2-7; a possible D gene is TRBD1 (6 bases). CDR3 length: 15 amino acids. Trimming shortened V by 5 bases and J by 7 bases, and 21 bases separated the two germline ends. Per the germline V gene, CDR1 is SGHAT and CDR2 is FQDESV (reference sequence). The CDR3 protein is CASSHNPGAGKEQYF. CDR3 coding DNA: TGTGCCAGCAGCCATAACCCAGGGGCAGGGAAAGAGCAGTACTTC.

The chain couples TRBV11-2 to TRBJ1-1; D may be TRBD1 (5 bases). This CDR3 contains 15 residues. Trimming pared 3 bases from V and 0 bases from J, leaving 11 bases between. Germline values: CDR1 SGHAT, CDR2 FQNNGV. Here the CDR3 reads CASSLRGVVNTEAFF. The CDR3 DNA sequence: TGTGCCAGCAGCTTGCGGGGGGTTGTGAACACTGAAGCTTTCTTT. The full variable domain, completed using reference TRBV11-2 and TRBJ1-1, is EAGVAQSPRYKIIEKRQSVAFWCNPISGHATLYWYQQILGQGPKLLIQFQNNGVVDDSQLPKDRFSAERLKGVDSTLKIQPAKLEDSAVYLCASSLRGVVNTEAFFGQGTRLTVV.

The chain has TRBV27 and TRBJ1-3; no clear D. Trimming pared 8 bases from V and 4 bases from J, leaving 12 bases between. Per germline, CDR1 MNHEY and CDR2 SMNVEV (reference sequence). The CDR3 runs 13 residues. CDR3 residues: CASCRREGNTIYF. The CDR3 region has the DNA TGTGCCAGCTGCCGCCGGGAAGGAAACACCATATATTTT.

The chain joins TRBV28 to TRBJ1-2; no clear D. This CDR3 contains 13 residues. Trimming cost V 6 bases and J 8 bases, with 16 bases left between them. CDR1 and CDR2 from the germline V gene are MDHEN and SYDVKM. Here the CDR3 DNA reads TGTGCCAGCAGCCGCGGGCTCTCGGCGGGCTACACCTTC. Protein sequence: CASSRGLSAGYTF.